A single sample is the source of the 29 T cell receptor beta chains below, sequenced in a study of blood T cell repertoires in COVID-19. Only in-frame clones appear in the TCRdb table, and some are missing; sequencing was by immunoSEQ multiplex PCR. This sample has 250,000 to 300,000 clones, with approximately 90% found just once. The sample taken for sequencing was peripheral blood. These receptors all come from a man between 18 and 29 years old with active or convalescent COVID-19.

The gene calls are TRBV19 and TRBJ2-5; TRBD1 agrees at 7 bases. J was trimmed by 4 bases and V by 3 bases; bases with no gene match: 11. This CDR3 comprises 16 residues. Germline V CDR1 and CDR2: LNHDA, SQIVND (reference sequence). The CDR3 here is CASSISRGQRIETQYF. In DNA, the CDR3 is TGTGCCAGTAGTATTAGTCGGGGACAGAGGATAGAGACCCAGTACTTC. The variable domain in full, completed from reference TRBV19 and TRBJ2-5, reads DGGITQSPKYLFRKEGQNVTLSCEQNLNHDAMYWYRQDPGQGLRLIYYSQIVNDFQKGDIAEGYSVSREKKESFPLTVTSAQKNPTAFYLCASSISRGQRIETQYFGPGTRLLVL.

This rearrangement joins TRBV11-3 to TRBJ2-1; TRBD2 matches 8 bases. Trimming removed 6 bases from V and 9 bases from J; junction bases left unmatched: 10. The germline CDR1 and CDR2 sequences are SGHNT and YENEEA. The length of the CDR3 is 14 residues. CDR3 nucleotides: TGTGCCAGCAGATCGTACCCGGGAGGGAGTGAGCAGTTCTTC. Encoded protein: CASRSYPGGSEQFF.

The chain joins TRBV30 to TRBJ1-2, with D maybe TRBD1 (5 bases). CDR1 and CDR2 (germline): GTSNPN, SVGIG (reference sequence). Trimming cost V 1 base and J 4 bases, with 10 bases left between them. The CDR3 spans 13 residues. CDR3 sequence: CAWSAGFGYGYTF. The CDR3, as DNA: TGTGCCTGGAGTGCAGGGTTTGGCTATGGCTACACCTTC.

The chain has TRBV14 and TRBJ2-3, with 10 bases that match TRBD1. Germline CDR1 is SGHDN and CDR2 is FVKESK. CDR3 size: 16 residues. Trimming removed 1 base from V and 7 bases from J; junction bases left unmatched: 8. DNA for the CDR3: TGTGCCAGCAGCCAAGTGACGGGGACAGGGGATCATACGCAGTATTTT. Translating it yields CASSQVTGTGDHTQYF.

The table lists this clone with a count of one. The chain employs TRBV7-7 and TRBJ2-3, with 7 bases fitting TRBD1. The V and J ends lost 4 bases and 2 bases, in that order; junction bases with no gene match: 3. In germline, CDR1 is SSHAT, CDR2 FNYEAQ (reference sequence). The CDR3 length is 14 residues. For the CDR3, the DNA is TGTGCCAGCAGCTCAGGACAGGCCACAGATACGCAGTATTTT. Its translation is CASSSGQATDTQYF.

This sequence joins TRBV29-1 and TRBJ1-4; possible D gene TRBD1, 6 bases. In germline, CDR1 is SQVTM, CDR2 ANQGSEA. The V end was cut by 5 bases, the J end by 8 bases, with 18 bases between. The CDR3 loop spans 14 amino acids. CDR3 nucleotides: TGCAGCGTTCTGGACCGGGTTGGGGGCGAAAAACTGTTTTTT. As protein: CSVLDRVGGEKLFF.

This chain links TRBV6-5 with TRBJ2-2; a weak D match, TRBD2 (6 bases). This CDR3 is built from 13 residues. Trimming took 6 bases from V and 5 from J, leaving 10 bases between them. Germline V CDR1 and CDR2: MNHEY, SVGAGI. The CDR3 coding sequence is TGTGCCAGCAGATTCGGGGGAACCGGGGAGCTGTTTTTT. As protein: CASRFGGTGELFF.

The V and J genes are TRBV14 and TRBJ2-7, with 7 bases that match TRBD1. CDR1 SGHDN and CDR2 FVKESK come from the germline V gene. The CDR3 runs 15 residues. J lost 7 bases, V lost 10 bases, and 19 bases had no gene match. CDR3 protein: CATEAWTGGSGEQYF. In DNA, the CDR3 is TGTGCCACCGAAGCCTGGACAGGAGGATCGGGGGAGCAGTACTTC.

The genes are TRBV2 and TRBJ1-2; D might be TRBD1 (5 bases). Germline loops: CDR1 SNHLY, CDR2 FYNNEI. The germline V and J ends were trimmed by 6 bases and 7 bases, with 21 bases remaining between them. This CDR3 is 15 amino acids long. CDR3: CASRSPGAGEGGYTF. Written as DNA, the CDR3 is TGTGCCAGCAGATCCCCGGGCGCGGGGGAGGGTGGCTACACCTTC.

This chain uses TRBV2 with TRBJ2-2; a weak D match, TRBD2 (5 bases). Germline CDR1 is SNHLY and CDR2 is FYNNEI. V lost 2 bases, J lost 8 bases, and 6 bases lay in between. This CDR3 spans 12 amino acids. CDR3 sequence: CASSETGGELFF. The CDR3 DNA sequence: TGTGCCAGCAGTGAAACGGGAGGGGAGCTGTTTTTT.

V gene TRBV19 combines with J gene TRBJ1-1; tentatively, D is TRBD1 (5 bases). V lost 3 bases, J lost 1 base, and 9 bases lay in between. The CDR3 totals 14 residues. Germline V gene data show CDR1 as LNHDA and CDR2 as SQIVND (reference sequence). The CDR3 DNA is TGTGCCAGTAGTATCGACAGCCGGAACACTGAAGCTTTCTTT. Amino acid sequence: CASSIDSRNTEAFF.

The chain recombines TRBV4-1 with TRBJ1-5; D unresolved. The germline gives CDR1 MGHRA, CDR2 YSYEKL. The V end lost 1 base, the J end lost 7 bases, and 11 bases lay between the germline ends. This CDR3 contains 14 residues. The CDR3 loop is CASSQVGEGQPQHF. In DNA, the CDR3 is TGCGCCAGCAGCCAAGTCGGGGAAGGCCAGCCCCAGCATTTT.

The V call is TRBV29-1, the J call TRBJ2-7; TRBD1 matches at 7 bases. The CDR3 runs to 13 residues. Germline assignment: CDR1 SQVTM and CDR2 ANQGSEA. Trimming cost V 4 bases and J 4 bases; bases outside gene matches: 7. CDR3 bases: TGCAGCGTTGCAGGTAACAGGGGTTACGAGCAGTACTTC. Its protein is CSVAGNRGYEQYF.

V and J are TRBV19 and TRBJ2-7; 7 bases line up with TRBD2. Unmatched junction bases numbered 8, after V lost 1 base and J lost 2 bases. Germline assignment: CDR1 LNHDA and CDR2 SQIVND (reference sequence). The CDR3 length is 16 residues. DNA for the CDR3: TGTGCCAGTAGTATAGTGGTAGGCGGGGGACCCTACGAGCAGTACTTC. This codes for CASSIVVGGGPYEQYF.

The CDR3 reads CASVGQGRNGYTF. The CDR3 nucleotides read TGTGCCAGCGTGGGACAGGGAAGAAATGGCTACACCTTC. The chain employs TRBV7-9 and TRBJ1-2; 9 nucleotides match TRBD1. Germline loops: CDR1 SEHNR, CDR2 FQNEAQ (reference sequence). The ends lost 8 bases at V and 6 bases at J; junction bases unmatched: 7. The CDR3 has 13 residues. Together with reference TRBV7-9 and TRBJ1-2, the CDR3 gives the full variable domain: DTGVSQNPRHKITKRGQNVTFRCDPISEHNRLYWYRQTLGQGPEFLTYFQNEAQLEKSRLLSDRFSAERPKGSFSTLEIQRTEQGDSAMYLCASVGQGRNGYTFGSGTRLTVV.

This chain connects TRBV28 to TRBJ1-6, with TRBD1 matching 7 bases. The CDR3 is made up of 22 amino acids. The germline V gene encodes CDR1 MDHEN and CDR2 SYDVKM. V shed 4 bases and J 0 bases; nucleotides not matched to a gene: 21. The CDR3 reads CASSSKMGTGTVRSSYNSPLHF. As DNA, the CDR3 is TGTGCCAGCAGTTCGAAAATGGGGACCGGGACAGTAAGAAGCTCCTATAATTCACCCCTCCACTTT.

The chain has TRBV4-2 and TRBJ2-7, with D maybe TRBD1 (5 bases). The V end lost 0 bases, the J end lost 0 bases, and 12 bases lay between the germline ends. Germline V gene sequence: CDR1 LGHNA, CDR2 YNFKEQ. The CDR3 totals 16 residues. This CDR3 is CASSQEGNRNSYEQYF. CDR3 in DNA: TGTGCCAGCAGCCAAGAAGGGAACAGGAACTCCTACGAGCAGTACTTC.

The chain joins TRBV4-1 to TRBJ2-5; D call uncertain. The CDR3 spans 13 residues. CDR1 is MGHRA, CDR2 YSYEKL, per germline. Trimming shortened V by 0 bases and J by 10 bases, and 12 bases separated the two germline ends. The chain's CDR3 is CASSQDVNRSQYF. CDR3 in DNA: TGCGCCAGCAGCCAAGACGTCAACCGGAGCCAGTACTTC.

The CDR3 coding sequence is TGTGCCAGCAGTCGACGGGAGTACAGTGGGTATAGCAATCAGCCCCAGCATTTT. The encoded protein is CASSRREYSGYSNQPQHF. The chain is built from TRBV27 and TRBJ1-5; D unclear. The length of the CDR3 is 18 residues. V was pared by 5 bases and J by 0 bases, with 20 bases between. Per germline, CDR1 MNHEY and CDR2 SMNVEV (reference sequence).

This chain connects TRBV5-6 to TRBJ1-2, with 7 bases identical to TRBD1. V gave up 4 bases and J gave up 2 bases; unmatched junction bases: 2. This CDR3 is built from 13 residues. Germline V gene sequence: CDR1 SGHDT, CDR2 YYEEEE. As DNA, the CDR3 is TGTGCCAGCAGCAAGGGACAGAACTATGGCTACACCTTC. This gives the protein CASSKGQNYGYTF.

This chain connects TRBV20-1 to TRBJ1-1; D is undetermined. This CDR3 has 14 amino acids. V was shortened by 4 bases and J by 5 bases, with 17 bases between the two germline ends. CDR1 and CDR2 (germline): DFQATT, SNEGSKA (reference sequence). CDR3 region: CSAIEGNGRTEAFF. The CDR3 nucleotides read TGCAGTGCTATTGAAGGGAACGGGAGAACTGAAGCTTTCTTT.

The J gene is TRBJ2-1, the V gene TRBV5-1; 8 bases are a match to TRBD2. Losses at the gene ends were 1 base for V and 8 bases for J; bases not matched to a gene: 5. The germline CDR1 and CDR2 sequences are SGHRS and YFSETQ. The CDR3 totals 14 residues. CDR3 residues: CASSLNSGSYEQFF. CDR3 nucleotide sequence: TGCGCCAGCAGCTTGAACAGCGGGAGCTATGAGCAGTTCTTC.

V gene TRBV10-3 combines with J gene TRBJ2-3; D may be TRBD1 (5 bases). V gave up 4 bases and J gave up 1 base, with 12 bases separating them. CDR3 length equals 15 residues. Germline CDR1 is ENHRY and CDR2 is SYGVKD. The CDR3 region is CAISGKGSRTDTQYF. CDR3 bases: TGTGCCATCAGTGGGAAGGGGTCCCGCACAGATACGCAGTATTTT.

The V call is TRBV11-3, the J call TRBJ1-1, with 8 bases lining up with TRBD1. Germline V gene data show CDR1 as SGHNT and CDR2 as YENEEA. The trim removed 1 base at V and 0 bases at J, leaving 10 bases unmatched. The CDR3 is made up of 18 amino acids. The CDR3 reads CASSLGDRFSPMNTEAFF. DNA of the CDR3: TGTGCCAGCAGCTTAGGGGACAGGTTTTCCCCCATGAACACTGAAGCTTTCTTT.

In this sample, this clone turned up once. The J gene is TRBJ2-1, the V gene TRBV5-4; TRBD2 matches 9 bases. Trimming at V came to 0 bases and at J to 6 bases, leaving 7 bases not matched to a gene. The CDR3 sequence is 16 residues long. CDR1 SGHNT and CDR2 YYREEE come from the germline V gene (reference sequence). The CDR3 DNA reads TGTGCCAGCAGCTTGGGTTTTAGCGGGAGAATCAATGAGCAGTTCTTC. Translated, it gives CASSLGFSGRINEQFF.

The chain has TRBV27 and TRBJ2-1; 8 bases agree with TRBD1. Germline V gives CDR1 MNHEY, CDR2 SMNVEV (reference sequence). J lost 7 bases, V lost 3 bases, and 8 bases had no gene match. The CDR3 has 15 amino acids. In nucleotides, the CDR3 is TGTGCCAGCAGTTTTTCGGACAGGGACCCTAATGAGCAGTTCTTC. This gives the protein CASSFSDRDPNEQFF.

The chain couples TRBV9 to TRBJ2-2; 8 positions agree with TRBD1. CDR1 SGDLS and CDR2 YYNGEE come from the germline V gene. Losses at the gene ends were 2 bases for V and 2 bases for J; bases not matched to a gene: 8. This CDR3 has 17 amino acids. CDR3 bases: TGTGCCAGCAGCGTTCGTACGGGACAGGCCAACACCGGGGAGCTGTTTTTT. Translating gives CASSVRTGQANTGELFF.

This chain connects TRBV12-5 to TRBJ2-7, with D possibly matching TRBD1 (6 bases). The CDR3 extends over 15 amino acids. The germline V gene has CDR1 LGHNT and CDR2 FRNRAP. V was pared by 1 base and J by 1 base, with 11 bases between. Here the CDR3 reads CASGLGTGWSYEQYF. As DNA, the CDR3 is TGTGCTAGTGGTTTGGGAACAGGGTGGTCCTACGAGCAGTACTTC.

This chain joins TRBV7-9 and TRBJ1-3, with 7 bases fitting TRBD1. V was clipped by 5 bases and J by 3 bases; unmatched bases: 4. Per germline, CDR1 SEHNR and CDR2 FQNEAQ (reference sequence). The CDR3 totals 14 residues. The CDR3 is CASSDNRGGNTIYF. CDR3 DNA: TGTGCCAGCAGCGATAACAGGGGTGGAAACACCATATATTTT.